This TCR beta chain appears in the sequencing data of a study of cytomegalovirus exposure and HLA in healthy donors. PCR used 60 Vbeta primers and 13 Jbeta primers. Clones were read by immunoSEQ multiplex PCR, and TCRdb kept only the in-frame ones, dropping some. This table has about 180,000 clones, about three quarters appearing once. Study-level findings and limits: The later analysis indicated that the majority of CMV-associated TCR beta chains appeared HLA-restricted.

With regard to this clone: Its antigen remains unidentified.

Trimming cost V 5 bases and J 1 base, with 11 bases left between them. CDR1 SGHAT and CDR2 FQNNGV come from the germline V gene. The CDR3 totals 14 residues. The gene calls are TRBV11-2 and TRBJ1-1; D is unclear. The sequenced sample consisted of PBMCs. The sequence derives from a man aged 35-49 years in good health and CMV-seronegative. CDR3 region: CASSDPTANTEAFF. CDR3 in DNA: TGTGCCAGCAGCGACCCTACAGCGAACACTGAAGCTTTCTTT.